This T cell receptor (beta chain) was identified in a study of T cell repertoires in cytomegalovirus infection. Study outcomes and limitations: Across the ex vivo response, the dominant clonotypes were HLA-C-restricted CMV-specific TCR beta clonotypes.

This clonotype was found many times. Its cognate antigen is unknown. TCRdb re-called the reads with MiXCR, one entry per CDR3 protein. The table includes around 450,000 distinct CDR3 sequences, about 11% detected once. Germline V gene data show CDR1 as LNHNV and CDR2 as YYDKDF (reference sequence). The CDR3 has 16 residues. V lost 1 base, J lost 7 bases, and 6 bases stayed unmatched. The sequenced sample consisted of PBMCs. The TCR originated in a human donor in good health (CMV status not recorded). Some clones in this sample may be carry-over from other donors' samples. The V and J genes are TRBV15 and TRBJ2-2, with TRBD1 matching 10 bases. The DNA for the CDR3 is TGTGCCACCAGCAGAGGAGACAGGGGGCGCGTCGGGGAGCTGTTTTTT. Its translation is CATSRGDRGRVGELFF.